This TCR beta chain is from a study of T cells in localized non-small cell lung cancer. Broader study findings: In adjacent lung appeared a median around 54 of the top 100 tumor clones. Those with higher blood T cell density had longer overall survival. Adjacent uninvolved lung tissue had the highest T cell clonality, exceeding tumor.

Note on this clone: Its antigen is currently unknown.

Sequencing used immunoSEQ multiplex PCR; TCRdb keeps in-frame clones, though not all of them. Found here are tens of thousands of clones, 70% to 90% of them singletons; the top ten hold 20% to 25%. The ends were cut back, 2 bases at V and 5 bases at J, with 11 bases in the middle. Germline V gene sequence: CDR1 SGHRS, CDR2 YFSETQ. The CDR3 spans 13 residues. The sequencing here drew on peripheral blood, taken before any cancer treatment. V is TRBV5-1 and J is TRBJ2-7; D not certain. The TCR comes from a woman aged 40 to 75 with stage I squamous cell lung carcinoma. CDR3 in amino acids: CASSFGTADEQYF. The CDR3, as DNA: TGCGCCAGCAGCTTTGGCACGGCAGACGAGCAGTACTTC.